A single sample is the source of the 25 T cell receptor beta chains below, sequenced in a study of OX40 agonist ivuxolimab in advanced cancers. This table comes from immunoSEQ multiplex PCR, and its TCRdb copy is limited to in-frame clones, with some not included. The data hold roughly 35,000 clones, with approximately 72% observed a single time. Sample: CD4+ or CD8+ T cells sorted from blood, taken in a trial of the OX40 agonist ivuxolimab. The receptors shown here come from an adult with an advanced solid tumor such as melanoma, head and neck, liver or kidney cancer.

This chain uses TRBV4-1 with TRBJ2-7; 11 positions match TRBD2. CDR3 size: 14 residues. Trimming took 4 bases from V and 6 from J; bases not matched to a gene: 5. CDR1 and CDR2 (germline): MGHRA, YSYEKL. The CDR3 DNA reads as TGCGCCAGCAGCCTAGCGGGGGGGAATAGCGAGCAGTACTTC. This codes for CASSLAGGNSEQYF.

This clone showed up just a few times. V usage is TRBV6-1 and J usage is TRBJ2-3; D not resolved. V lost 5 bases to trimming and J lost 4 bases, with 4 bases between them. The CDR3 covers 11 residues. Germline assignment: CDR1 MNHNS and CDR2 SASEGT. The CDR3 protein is CASSTADTQYF. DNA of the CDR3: TGTGCCAGCAGTACTGCAGATACGCAGTATTTT.

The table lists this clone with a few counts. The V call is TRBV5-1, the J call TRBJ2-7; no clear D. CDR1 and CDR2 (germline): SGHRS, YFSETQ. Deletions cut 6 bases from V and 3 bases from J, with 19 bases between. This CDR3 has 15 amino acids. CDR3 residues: CASIHRKVRDYEQYF. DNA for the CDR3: TGCGCCAGCATCCACCGGAAGGTAAGGGACTACGAGCAGTACTTC. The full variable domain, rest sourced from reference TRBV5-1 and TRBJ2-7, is KAGVTQTPRYLIKTRGQQVTLSCSPISGHRSVSWYQQTPGQGLQFLFEYFSETQRNKGNFPGRFSGRQFSNSRSEMNVSTLELGDSALYLCASIHRKVRDYEQYFGPGTRLTVT.

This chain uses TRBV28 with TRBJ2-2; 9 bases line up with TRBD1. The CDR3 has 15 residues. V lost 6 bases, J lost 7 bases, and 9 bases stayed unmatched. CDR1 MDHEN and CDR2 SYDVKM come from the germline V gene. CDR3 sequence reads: CASRTGQGRVGELFF. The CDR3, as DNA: TGTGCCAGCAGGACGGGACAGGGAAGGGTCGGGGAGCTGTTTTTT.

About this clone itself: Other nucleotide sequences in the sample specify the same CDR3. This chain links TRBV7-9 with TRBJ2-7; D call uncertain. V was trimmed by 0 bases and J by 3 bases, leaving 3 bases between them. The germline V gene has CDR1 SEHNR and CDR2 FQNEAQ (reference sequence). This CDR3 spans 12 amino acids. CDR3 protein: CASSLAHYEQYF. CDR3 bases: TGTGCCAGCAGCTTAGCTCACTACGAGCAGTACTTC.

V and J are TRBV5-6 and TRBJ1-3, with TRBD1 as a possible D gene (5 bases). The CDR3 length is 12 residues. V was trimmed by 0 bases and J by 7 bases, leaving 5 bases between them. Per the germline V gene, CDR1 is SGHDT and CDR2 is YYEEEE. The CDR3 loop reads CASSLEGNTIYF. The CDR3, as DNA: TGTGCCAGCAGCTTGGAGGGGAACACCATATATTTT.

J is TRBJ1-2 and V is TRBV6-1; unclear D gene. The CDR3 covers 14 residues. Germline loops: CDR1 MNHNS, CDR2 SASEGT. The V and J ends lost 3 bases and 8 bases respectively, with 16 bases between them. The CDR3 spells CASSEERASRGYTF. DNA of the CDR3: TGTGCCAGCAGTGAGGAGAGGGCCTCGCGGGGCTACACCTTC.

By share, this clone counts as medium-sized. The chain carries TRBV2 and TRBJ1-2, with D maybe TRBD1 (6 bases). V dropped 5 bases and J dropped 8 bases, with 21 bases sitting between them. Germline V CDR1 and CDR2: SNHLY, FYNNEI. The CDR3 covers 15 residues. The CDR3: CASSLPGAGLRGYTF. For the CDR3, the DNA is TGTGCCAGCAGTTTACCAGGGGCAGGGTTGAGGGGCTACACCTTC.

The CDR3 protein is CASSPQGGFSYEQYF. The CDR3 bases are TGTGCCAGCTCACCACAGGGGGGGTTTTCCTACGAGCAGTACTTC. The V gene is TRBV18, the J gene TRBJ2-5, with D possibly TRBD2 on 7 matching bases. The better agreement between TRBJ2-7 and the DNA end casts doubt on the J call. Germline CDR1 and CDR2: KGHSH and LQKENI. The CDR3 spans 15 residues.

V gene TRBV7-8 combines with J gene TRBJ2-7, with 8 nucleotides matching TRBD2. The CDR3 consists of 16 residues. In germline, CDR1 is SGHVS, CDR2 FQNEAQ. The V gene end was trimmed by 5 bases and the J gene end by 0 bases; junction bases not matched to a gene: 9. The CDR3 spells CASSLLVAGSSYEQYF. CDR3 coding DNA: TGTGCCAGCAGCCTCCTAGTAGCGGGGAGCTCCTACGAGCAGTACTTC.

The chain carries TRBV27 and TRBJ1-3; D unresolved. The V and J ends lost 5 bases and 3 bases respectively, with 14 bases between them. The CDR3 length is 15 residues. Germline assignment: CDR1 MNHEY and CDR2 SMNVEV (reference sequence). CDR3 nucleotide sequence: TGTGCCAGCAGTCCTAAGGGAGGATTTGGAAACACCATATATTTT. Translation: CASSPKGGFGNTIYF.

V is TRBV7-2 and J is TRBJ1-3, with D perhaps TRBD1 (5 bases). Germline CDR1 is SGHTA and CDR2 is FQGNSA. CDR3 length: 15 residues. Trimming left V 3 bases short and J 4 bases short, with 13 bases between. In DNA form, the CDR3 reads TGTGCCAGCAGCTTCGACGGTGGGGACGGAAACACCATATATTTT. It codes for CASSFDGGDGNTIYF.

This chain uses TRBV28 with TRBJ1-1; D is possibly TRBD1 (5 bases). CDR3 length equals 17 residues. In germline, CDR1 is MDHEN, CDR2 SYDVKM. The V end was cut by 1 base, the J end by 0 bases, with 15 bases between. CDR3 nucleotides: TGTGCCAGCAGTTTATCCGTGGGGGGGGGTATGAACACTGAAGCTTTCTTT. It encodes CASSLSVGGGMNTEAFF.

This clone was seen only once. CDR3 nucleotide sequence: TGTGCCAGCAGTGGCGGGACTCATAAAGAGACCCAGTACTTC. Its translation is CASSGGTHKETQYF. The chain employs TRBV2 and TRBJ2-5; a possible D gene is TRBD2 (6 bases). CDR1 is SNHLY and CDR2 is FYNNEI in the germline V gene. The CDR3 runs to 14 residues. The V and J ends lost 4 bases and 3 bases respectively, with 12 bases between them.

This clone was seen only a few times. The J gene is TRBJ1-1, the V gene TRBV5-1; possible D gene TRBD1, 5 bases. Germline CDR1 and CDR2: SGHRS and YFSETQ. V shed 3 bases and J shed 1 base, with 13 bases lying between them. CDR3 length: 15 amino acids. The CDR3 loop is CASSWRGAQNTEAFF. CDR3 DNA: TGCGCCAGCAGCTGGAGGGGAGCCCAGAACACTGAAGCTTTCTTT.

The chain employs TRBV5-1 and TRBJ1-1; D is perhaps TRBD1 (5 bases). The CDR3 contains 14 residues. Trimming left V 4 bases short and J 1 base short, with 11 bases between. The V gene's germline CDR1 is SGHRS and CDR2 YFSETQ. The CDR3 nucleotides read TGCGCCAGCAGCACGGGACCGTCGAACACTGAAGCTTTCTTT. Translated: CASSTGPSNTEAFF.

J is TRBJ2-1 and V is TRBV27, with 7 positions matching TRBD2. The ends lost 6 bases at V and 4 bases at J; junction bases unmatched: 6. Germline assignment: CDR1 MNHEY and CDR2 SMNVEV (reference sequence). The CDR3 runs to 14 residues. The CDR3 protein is CASRTHGGYNEQFF. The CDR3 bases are TGTGCCAGCAGAACCCACGGGGGGTACAATGAGCAGTTCTTC.

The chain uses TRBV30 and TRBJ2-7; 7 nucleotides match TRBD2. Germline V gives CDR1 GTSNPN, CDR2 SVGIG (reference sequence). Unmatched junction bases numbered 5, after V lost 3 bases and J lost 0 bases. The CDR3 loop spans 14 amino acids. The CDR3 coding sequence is TGTGCCTGGAGGGGGGGGTATCTCTCCTACGAGCAGTACTTC. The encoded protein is CAWRGGYLSYEQYF.

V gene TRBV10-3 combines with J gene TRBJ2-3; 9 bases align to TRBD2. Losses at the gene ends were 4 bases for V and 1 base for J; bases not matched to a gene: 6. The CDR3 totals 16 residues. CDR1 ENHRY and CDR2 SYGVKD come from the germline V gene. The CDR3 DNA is TGTGCCATCAGTGCAGGGGCGGGAGGGGGCACAGATACGCAGTATTTT. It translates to CAISAGAGGGTDTQYF.

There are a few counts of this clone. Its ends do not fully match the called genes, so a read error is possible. CDR3 in DNA: TGTGCCAGCTCTGCGACAGGGGGCTCCAACGAGCAGTACTTC. Amino acids: CASSATGGSNEQYF. The gene calls are TRBV18 and TRBJ2-7; 10 bases agree with TRBD1. The CDR3 loop spans 14 amino acids. CDR1 is KGHSH and CDR2 is LQKENI in the germline V gene.

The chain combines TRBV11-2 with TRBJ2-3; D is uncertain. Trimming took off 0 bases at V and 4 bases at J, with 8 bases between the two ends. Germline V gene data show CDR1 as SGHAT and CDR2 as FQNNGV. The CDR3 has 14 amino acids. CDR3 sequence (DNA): TGTGCCAGCAGCTTAGAGGGAAACCCAGATACGCAGTATTTT. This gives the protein CASSLEGNPDTQYF. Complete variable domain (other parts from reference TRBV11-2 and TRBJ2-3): EAGVAQSPRYKIIEKRQSVAFWCNPISGHATLYWYQQILGQGPKLLIQFQNNGVVDDSQLPKDRFSAERLKGVDSTLKIQPAKLEDSAVYLCASSLEGNPDTQYFGPGTRLTVL.

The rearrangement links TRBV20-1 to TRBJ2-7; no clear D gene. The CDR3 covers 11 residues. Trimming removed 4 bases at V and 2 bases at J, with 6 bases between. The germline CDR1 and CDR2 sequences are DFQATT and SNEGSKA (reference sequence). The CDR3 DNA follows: TGCAGTGCTATACGAACCTACGAGCAGTACTTC. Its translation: CSAIRTYEQYF.

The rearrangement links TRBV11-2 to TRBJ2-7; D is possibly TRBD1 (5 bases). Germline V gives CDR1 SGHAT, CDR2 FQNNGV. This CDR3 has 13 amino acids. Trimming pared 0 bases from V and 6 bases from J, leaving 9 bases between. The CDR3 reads CASSLDRVGEQYF. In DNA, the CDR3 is TGTGCCAGCAGCTTAGACAGGGTCGGCGAGCAGTACTTC.

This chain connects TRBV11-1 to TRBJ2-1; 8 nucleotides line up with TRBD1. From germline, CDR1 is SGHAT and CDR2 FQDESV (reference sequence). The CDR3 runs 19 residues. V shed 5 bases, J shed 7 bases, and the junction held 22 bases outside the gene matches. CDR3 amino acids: CASSILWAPSDREENEQFF. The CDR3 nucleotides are TGTGCCAGCAGCATCCTTTGGGCCCCTTCGGACAGGGAGGAAAATGAGCAGTTCTTC.

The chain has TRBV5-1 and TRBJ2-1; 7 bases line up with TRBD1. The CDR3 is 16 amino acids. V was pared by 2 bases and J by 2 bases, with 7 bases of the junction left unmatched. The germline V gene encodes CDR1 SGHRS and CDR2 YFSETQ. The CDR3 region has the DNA TGCGCCAGCAGCTTACCGACAGGGAGCGCCTACAATGAGCAGTTCTTC. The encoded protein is CASSLPTGSAYNEQFF.